What follows are 3 T cell receptor beta chains derived from one specimen sequenced in a study of cytomegalovirus exposure and HLA in healthy donors. The PCR ran on 60 Vbeta and 13 Jbeta primers. Repertoires were generated with immunoSEQ multiplex PCR, while TCRdb's copy carries only in-frame clones and drops some. The profile covers about 120,000 clones, with 65% to 80% appearing a single time and under 6.5% taken by the ten largest. The sequenced sample was PBMCs. Receptors originate from a man aged 18 to 29 in good health and CMV-seropositive.

The rearrangement uses TRBV4-1 and TRBJ1-6; TRBD1 aligns across 8 bases. Per germline, CDR1 MGHRA and CDR2 YSYEKL. Unmatched junction bases numbered 6, after V lost 0 bases and J lost 8 bases. The CDR3 is 16 residues long. CDR3 loop: CASSQETGTGDSPLHF. CDR3 bases: TGCGCCAGCAGCCAAGAAACAGGGACAGGTGATTCACCCCTCCACTTT.

This clone was seen more than once but under ten times. The rearrangement links TRBV5-1 to TRBJ1-2; 7 bases are a match to TRBD1. V gave up 0 bases and J gave up 1 base; unmatched junction bases: 3. The CDR3 is made up of 15 amino acids. Per the germline V gene, CDR1 is SGHRS and CDR2 is YFSETQ. Here the CDR3 DNA reads TGCGCCAGCAGCTTGGAGACAGGGAATAACTATGGCTACACCTTC. Its protein product is CASSLETGNNYGYTF.

This clone came up once. This chain connects TRBV6-6 to TRBJ1-5; perhaps TRBD1 as D (5 bases). V gave up 7 bases and J gave up 2 bases, with 18 bases separating them. CDR1 is MNHNY, CDR2 SVGAGI, per germline (reference sequence). The CDR3 is 16 residues long. The CDR3 coding sequence is TGTGCCAGCACCCCCCGTGGGGGGTCTGGCAATCAGCCCCAGCATTTT. This sequence encodes CASTPRGGSGNQPQHF.